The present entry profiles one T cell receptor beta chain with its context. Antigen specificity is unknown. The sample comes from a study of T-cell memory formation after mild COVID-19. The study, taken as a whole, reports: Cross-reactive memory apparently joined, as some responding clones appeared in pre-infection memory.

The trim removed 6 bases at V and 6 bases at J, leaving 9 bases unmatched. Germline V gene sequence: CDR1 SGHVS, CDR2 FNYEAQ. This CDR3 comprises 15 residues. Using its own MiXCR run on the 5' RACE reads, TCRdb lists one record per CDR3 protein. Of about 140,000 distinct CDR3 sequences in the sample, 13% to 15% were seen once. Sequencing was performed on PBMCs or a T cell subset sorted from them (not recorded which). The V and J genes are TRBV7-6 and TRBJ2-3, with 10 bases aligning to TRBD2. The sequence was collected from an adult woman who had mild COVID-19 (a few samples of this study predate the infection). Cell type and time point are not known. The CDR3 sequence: CASRPTSGVYDTQYF. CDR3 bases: TGTGCCAGCAGGCCTACTAGCGGGGTGTACGATACGCAGTATTTT.